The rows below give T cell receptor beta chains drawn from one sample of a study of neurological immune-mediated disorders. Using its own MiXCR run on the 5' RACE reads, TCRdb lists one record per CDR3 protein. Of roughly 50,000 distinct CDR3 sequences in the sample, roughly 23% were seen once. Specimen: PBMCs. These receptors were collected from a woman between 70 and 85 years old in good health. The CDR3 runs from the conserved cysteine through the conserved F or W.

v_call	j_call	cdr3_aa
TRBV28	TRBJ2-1	CASSFRNEQFF
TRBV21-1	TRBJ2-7	CASSKGGDKSRPYEQYF
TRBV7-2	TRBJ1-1	CASSFGGTVMNTEAFF
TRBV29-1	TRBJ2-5	CSVEGTAQETQYF
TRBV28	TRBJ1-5	CASGREGPNQPQHF
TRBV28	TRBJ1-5	CASSRGQGFQPQHF
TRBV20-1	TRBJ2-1	CSAMKGGNSYNEQFF
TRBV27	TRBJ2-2	CASSLLGQNTGELFF
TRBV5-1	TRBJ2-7	CASSLGQLGYEQYF
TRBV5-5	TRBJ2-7	CASSPTPTISYEQYF
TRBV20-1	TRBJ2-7	CSAKDRAGFYEQYF
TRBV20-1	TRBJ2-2	CSARSPSGSGELFF
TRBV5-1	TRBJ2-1	CASSLGQGAGEQFF
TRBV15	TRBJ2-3	CATSVRLAGGTDTQYF
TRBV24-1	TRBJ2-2	CASQGAGDTGELFF
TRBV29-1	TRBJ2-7	CSVASGTVSYEQYF
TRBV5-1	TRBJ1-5	CASSLTTGGNQPQHF
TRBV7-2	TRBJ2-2	CASSLEALAAGELFF
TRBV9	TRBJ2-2	CASSVVAGGPTGELFF
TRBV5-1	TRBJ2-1	CASSFRDRGFDEQFF
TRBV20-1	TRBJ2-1	CSASAGSSYNEQFF
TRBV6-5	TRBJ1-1	CASKTGEAITEAFF
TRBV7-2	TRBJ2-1	CASSLAAGVFNEQFF
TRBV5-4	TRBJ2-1	CASSNLRGGFYNEQFF
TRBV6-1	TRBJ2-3	CATGGGRSTDTQYF
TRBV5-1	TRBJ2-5	CASSSQGTSDFQETQYF
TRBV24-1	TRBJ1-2	CATSGTDNYGYTF
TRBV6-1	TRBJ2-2	CASTERWDIAGELFF
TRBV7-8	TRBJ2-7	CASSLGTAGGPLTYEQYF
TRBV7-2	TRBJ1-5	CASSPGDDQPQHF
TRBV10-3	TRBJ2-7	CAISEWSSGGREQYF
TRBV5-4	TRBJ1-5	CASSIQGIGNQPQHF
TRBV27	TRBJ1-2	CASSPLLSLAGDGYTF
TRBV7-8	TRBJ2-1	CASSLKGQGPYNEQFF
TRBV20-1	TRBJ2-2	CSARTGGAGELFF
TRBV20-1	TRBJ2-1	CSANSGAYNEQFF
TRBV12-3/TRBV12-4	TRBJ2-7	CASSRQLFSYEQYF
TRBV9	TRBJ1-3	CASSVQAGNTIYF
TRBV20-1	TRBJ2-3	CSASRTSTDTQYF
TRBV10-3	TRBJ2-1	CAISVDPLTGDEQFF
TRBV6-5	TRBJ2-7	CASSSGQGSGEQYF
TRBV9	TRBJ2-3	CASSSLGGGGRADTQYF
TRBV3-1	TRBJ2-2	CASSHFPSGGELFF
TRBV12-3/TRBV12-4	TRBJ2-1	CASIRDRGNEQFF
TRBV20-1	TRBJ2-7	CSASDGGEQYF
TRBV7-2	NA	CASSSSGISETQYF
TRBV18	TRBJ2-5	CASSPGETQYF
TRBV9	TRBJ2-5	CASSVGDAETQYF
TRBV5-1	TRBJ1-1	CASSLGDTEAFF
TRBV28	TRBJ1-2	CASGRGGLNYGYTF
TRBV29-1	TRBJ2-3	CSVELAAIRDTQYF
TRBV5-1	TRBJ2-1	CASSLRTSGDNEQFF
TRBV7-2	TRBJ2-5	CASSLVGSSQETQYF